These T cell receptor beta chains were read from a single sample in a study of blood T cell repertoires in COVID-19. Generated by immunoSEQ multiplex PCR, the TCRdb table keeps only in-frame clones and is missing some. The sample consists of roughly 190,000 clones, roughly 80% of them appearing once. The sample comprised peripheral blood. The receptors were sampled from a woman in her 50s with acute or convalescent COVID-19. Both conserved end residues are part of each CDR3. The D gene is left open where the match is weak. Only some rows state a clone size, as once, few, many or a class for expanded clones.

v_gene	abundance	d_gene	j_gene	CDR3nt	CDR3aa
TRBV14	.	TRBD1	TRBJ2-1	TGTGCCAGCAGCCAAGATCGTCGGACAGGGGTCCACAATGAGCAGTTCTTC	CASSQDRRTGVHNEQFF
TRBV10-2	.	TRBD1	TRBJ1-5	TGCGCCAGCAGCTATGGACAGGGGAGCAATCAGCCCCAGCATTTT	CASSYGQGSNQPQHF
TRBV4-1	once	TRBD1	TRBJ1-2	TGCGCCAGCAGCCCGACAGGGTTAGGCTATGGCTACACCTTC	CASSPTGLGYGYTF
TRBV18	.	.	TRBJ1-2	TGTGCCAGCTCACCGACCGGGGGGGCAAGTCGTTATGGCTACACCTTC	CASSPTGGASRYGYTF
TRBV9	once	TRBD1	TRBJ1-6	TGTGCCAGCAGCGTTGATGAACAGGGGTCCTATAATTCACCCCTCCACTTT	CASSVDEQGSYNSPLHF
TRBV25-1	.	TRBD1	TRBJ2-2	TGTGCCAGCAGTTCCAGGACAGGGGAAAGTATTAGCACCGGGGAGCTGTTTTTT	CASSSRTGESISTGELFF
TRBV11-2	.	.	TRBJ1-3	TGTGCCAGCAGCCCCGGTCGCGGGGGGCTGACTGGAAACACCATATATTTT	CASSPGRGGLTGNTIYF
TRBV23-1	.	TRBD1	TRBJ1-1	TGCGCCAGCAGTCAATGGGACAGGGAAGCTTTCTTT	CASSQWDREAFF
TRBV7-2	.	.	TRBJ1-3	TGTGCCAGCACGCGAGGAGGACTTGGAAACACCATATATTTT	CASTRGGLGNTIYF
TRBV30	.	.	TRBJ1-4	TGTGCCTGGAGCCTACCTGGGAGAGTGGGTGAAAAACTGTTTTTT	CAWSLPGRVGEKLFF
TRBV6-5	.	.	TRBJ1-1	TGTGCCAGCATTCCAGACAGGCGGAACACTGAAGCTTTCTTT	CASIPDRRNTEAFF
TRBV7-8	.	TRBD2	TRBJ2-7	TGTGCCAGCAGCACAGGGACTAGCGGTACCGCCTACGAGCAGTACTTC	CASSTGTSGTAYEQYF
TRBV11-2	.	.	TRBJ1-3	TGTGCCAGCAGCTCCGACAGCAGGGTCCTAGGAAACACCATATATTTT	CASSSDSRVLGNTIYF
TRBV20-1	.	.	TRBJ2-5	TGCAGTGCTAGTATGAGCGGAGCGTACCAAGAGACCCAGTACTTC	CSASMSGAYQETQYF
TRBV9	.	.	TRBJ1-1	TGTGCCAGCAGCGTAGGGGGCGCATCCGCCGATGAAGCTTTCTTT	CASSVGGASADEAFF
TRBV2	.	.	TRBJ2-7	TGTGCCAGCTCCCGGGAACCGGTTTACGAGCAGTACTTC	CASSREPVYEQYF
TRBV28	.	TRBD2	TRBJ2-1	TGTGCCAGCAGTTTGCAGCGGGGCCGGAGGGAGCAGTTCTTC	CASSLQRGRREQFF
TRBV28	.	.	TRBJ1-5	TGTGCCAGCAGTTTGTTCCCTATAGGCGGAAGACGTTTT	CASSLFPIGGRRF
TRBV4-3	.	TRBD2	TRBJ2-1	TGCGCCAGCAGCCAAGTAGCGGGAGGATCCTACAATGAGCAGTTCTTC	CASSQVAGGSYNEQFF
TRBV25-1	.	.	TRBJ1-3	TGTGCCAGCAGTGTTCCAGGGTCAGGGGCGGGAAACACCATATATTTT	CASSVPGSGAGNTIYF
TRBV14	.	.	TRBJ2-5	TGTGCCAGCAGCCTTAGGAGGGACAGACAAGAGACCCAGTACTTC	CASSLRRDRQETQYF
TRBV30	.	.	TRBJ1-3	TGTGCCTGGAGTGTAACGGGGTACACCATATATTTT	CAWSVTGYTIYF
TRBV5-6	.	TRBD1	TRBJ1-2	TGTGCCAGCAGTCGGGACAGGGGTTCTTTTGGCTACACCTTC	CASSRDRGSFGYTF
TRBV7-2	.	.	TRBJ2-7	TGTGCCAGCAGGTTCGCACGCCAGGGTGATAGCGAGCAGTACTTC	CASRFARQGDSEQYF
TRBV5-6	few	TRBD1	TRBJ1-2	TGTGCCAGCAGCTCTGGGACAGGGGGCATGAACTATGGCTACACCTTC	CASSSGTGGMNYGYTF
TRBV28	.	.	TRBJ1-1	TGTGCCAGCAGCCTAGTAAACAGGGCGGAGAACACTGAAGCTTTCTTT	CASSLVNRAENTEAFF